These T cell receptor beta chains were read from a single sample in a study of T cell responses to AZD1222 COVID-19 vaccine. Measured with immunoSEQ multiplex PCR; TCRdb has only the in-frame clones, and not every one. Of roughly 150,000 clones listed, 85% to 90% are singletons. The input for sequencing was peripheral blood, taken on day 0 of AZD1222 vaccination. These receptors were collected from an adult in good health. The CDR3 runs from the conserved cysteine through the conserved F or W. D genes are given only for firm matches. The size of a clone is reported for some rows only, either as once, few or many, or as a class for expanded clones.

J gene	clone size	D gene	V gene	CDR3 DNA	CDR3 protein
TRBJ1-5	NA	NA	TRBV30	TGTGCCTGGAGGGGGTTGGATCAGCCCCAGCATTTT	CAWRGLDQPQHF
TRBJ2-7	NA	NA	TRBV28	TGTGCCAGCAGTCCGGGATGGTCTAGCTGGGAGCAGTACTTC	CASSPGWSSWEQYF
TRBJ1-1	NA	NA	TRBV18	TGTGCCAGCTCACCGGCTGGGCAGTACACTGAAGCTTTCTTT	CASSPAGQYTEAFF
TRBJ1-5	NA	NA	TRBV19	TGTGCCAGTAGTATACGGAGGAATAGTAATCAGCCCCAGCATTTT	CASSIRRNSNQPQHF
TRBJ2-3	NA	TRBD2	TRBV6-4	TGTGCCAGCAGTGACGGACTAGCCACAGATACGCAGTATTTT	CASSDGLATDTQYF
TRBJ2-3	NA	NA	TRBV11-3	TGTGCCAGCAGCTTAAACCAGGGTTTGCAGTATTTT	CASSLNQGLQYF
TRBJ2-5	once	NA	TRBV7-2	TGTGCCAGCAGCTCCCTCGGGGGATTCGAAGAGACCCAGTACTTC	CASSSLGGFEETQYF
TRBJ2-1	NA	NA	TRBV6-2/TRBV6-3	TGTGCCAGCAGTTTCCGGGACCCAGACTACAATGAGCAGTTCTTC	CASSFRDPDYNEQFF
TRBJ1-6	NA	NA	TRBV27	TGTGCCAGCAGTCCAACGGAGGGCTGGAATTCACCCCTCCACTTT	CASSPTEGWNSPLHF
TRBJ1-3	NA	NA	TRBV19	TGTGCCAGTAGTATGGTAAGGACAGCCTCTGGAAACACCATATATTTT	CASSMVRTASGNTIYF
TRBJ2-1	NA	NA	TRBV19	TGTGCCAGTAGCCCCAGGGTGGAGGAGCAGTTCTTC	CASSPRVEEQFF